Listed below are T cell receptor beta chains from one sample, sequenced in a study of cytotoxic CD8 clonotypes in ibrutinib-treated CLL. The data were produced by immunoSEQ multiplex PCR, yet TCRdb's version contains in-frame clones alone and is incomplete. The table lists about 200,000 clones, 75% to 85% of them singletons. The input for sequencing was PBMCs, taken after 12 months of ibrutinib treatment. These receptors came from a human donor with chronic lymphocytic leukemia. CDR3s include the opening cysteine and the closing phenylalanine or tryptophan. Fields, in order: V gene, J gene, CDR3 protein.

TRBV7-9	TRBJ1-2	CASSYLTVQGSGYTF
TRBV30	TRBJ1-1	CAWRGQGEFRWNTEAFF
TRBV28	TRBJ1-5	CASSYPGQGVQHF
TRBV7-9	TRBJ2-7	CASSLWDRGSEQYF
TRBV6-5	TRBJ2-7	CASRMGIAGGNEQYF
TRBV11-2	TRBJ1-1	CASSLDPGVTEAFF
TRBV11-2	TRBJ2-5	CASSLDSAGALQETQYF
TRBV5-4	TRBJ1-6	CASSHDRDGDNSPLHF
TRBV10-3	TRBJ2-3	CAITPSRQGGTDTQYF
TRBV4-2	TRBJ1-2	CASSQDSPTLTF
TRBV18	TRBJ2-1	CASTGVAGDEQFF
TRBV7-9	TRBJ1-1	CASSSWEAPRPEAFF
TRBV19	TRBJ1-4	CASSALGMFTNEKLFF
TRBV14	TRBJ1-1	CASSWDSKEGKAFF
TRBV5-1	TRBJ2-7	CASSLVGMGYEQYF
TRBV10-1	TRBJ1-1	CASSESGTGKAFF
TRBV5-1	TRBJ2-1	CASSLETGGYNEQFF
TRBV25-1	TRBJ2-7	CASSESLKRAGASYEQYF
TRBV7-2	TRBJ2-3	CASSWVRGGSDTQYF
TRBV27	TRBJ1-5	CASSSNSFGVQPQHF
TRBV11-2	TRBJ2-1	CASSFARGAYNEQFF
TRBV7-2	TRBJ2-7	CASSWDYPGEQYF
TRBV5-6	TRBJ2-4	CASSPWGGSKNIQYF
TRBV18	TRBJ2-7	CASSPPDSYEQYF
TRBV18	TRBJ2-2	CASSPQGDETGELFF
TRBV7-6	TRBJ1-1	CASSPSGTGEVGHTEAFF
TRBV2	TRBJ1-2	CAGTQGSNYGYTF
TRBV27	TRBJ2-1	CASWPGGGAYNEQFF
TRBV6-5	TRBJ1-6	CASKWRGLNSPLHF
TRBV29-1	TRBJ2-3	CSVDRGRSTDTQYF
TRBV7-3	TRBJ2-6	CASSLFGTGGLGANVLTF
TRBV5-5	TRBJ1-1	CASSPGQYWDTEAFF
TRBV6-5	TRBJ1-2	CASRFTGSYGYTF
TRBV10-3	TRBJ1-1	CAISEGLQDTEAFF
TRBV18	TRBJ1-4	CASSPDATNEKLFF
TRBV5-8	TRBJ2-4	CASSFRDRKNIQYF
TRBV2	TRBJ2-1	CASSPMGQASYNEQFF